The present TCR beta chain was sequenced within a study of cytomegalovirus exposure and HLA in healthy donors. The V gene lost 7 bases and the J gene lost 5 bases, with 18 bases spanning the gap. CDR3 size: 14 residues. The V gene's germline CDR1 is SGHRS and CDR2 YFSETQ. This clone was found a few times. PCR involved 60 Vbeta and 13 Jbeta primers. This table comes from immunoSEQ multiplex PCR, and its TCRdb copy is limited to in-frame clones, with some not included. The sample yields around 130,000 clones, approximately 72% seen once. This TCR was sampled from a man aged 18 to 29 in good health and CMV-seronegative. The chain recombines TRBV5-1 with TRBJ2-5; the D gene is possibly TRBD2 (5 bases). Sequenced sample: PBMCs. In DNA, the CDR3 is TGCGCCAGCCATGACCCAGCGGTTGGGGAGACCCAGTACTTC. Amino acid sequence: CASHDPAVGETQYF.